Listed below are T cell receptor beta chains from one sample, sequenced in a study of CD8+ T cells in alopecia areata. Libraries were prepared by immunoSEQ multiplex PCR; TCRdb keeps only in-frame clonotypes and omits some of them. The sample holds just under 65,000 clones, approximately 44% seen once. Source: CD8+ T cells sorted from blood, taken at approximately week 37, from a patient treated with tofacitinib. These receptors all come from a human donor with alopecia areata. CDR3s include the opening cysteine and the closing phenylalanine or tryptophan. The D gene is left open where the match is weak. Not all rows give a size; the values are once, few, many and, for expanded clones, a class.

d_call,clone_size,v_call,j_call,cdr3_nt,cdr3_aa
TRBD2,NA,TRBV30,TRBJ2-7,TGTGCCTGGAGCTCCCGCGGGGGGCTGGACGAGCAGTACTTC,CAWSSRGGLDEQYF
NA,NA,TRBV29-1,TRBJ2-2,TGCAGCGTGAGACTAGGCGGGGAGCTGTTTTTT,CSVRLGGELFF
NA,few,TRBV27,TRBJ1-5,TGTGCCAGCAGTTTAAACAGAGTCAATCAGCCCCAGCATTTT,CASSLNRVNQPQHF
NA,once,TRBV30,TRBJ1-5,TGTGCCTGGAGTTCGCAGGGCGGAAAGCCCCAGCATTTT,CAWSSQGGKPQHF
TRBD1,few,TRBV29-1,TRBJ2-7,TGCAGCGTTGAAGAGGGGACAGCCTACGAGCAGTACTTC,CSVEEGTAYEQYF
NA,NA,TRBV5-1,TRBJ2-1,TGCGCCAGCAGCCCCGACCTTGCGGCAGATGAGCAGTTCTTC,CASSPDLAADEQFF
NA,NA,TRBV29-1,TRBJ2-7,TGCAGCGTCGTTGACCAGTTTGGCTACGAGCAGTACTTC,CSVVDQFGYEQYF
NA,few,TRBV23-1,TRBJ2-3,TGCGCCAGCAGTCAATCCATCCCCCAGGGCCCCTCAGATACGCAGTATTTT,CASSQSIPQGPSDTQYF
TRBD2,few,TRBV10-2,TRBJ2-7,TGCGCCAGCAGTGGGACTAGCGAGGGCTACGAGCAGTACTTC,CASSGTSEGYEQYF
TRBD2,NA,TRBV27,TRBJ2-4,TGTGCCAGCAGCCCCACTAGCGGGAGAGCCAAAAACATTCAGTACTTC,CASSPTSGRAKNIQYF
TRBD1,NA,TRBV5-1,TRBJ1-2,TGCGCCAGCAGCCCCGGGACAGGCACCTATGGCTACACCTTC,CASSPGTGTYGYTF
NA,NA,TRBV30,TRBJ2-3,TGTGCCTGGGAAGAGCAGGGCCCGCAGTATTTT,CAWEEQGPQYF
TRBD1,few,TRBV27,TRBJ1-1,TGTGCCAGCAGTGTGGGACAGGGGGCTGAAGCTTTCTTT,CASSVGQGAEAFF
NA,few,TRBV13,TRBJ2-7,TGTGCCAGCAGCCCCGCCCGCAGGGGAAGTTACGAGCAGTACTTC,CASSPARRGSYEQYF
TRBD1,NA,TRBV7-9,TRBJ2-2,TGTGCCAGCAGCGACGGGACAGCGAACACCGGGGAGCTGTTTTTT,CASSDGTANTGELFF
NA,once,TRBV27,TRBJ2-7,TGTGCCAGCAGACGTACAGCCATCCTTTCCTACGAGCAGTACTTC,CASRRTAILSYEQYF
NA,NA,TRBV27,TRBJ2-3,TGTGCCAGCAGTTTGGGGTCCGGTACGCAGTATTTT,CASSLGSGTQYF
NA,few,TRBV29-1,TRBJ2-7,TGCAGCGTTGTAGCGGACCCCTCCTACGAGCAGTACTTC,CSVVADPSYEQYF
NA,NA,TRBV30,TRBJ2-2,TGTGCCTGGAGTGTTCCCGGGGAGCTGTTTTTT,CAWSVPGELFF
TRBD1,NA,TRBV28,TRBJ1-1,TGTGCCAGCAGAGCAATACAGGGGCTGAACACTGAAGCTTTCTTT,CASRAIQGLNTEAFF
NA,NA,TRBV5-6,TRBJ2-5,TGTGCCAGCAGCCCCGACAGCCAAGAGACCCAGTACTTC,CASSPDSQETQYF
TRBD1,NA,TRBV11-2,TRBJ2-2,TGTGCCAGCAGCAGACCCGGGACAGGGTACACCGGGGAGCTGTTTTTT,CASSRPGTGYTGELFF
TRBD1,few,TRBV5-6,TRBJ2-7,TGTGCCAGCACGGGGACAGGTGGCGAGCAGTACTTC,CASTGTGGEQYF
NA,medium-sized,TRBV14,TRBJ2-7,TGTGCCAGCAGCCAATTGGCACTCTCCTACGAGCAGTACTTC,CASSQLALSYEQYF
TRBD2,many,TRBV6-1,TRBJ2-1,TGTGCCAGCAGTGAGTATACTAGCGGGGGAAATGAGCAGTTCTTC,CASSEYTSGGNEQFF
NA,NA,TRBV29-1,TRBJ2-2,TGCAGCGTTATCCCCCCAGGGACGTCCGGGGAGCTGTTTTTT,CSVIPPGTSGELFF